A selection of T cell receptor beta chains follows, all from one sample in a study of patients and donors after allogeneic stem cell transplantation. TCRdb passed the RT-PCR reads through MiXCR, listing each CDR3 protein once. The sample has a few hundred thousand distinct CDR3 sequences, more than 35% seen once; the top ten hold under 14%. Material for sequencing was blood, either unsorted or a sorted T cell fraction (not recorded which). The receptors originated from a human donor who was either an allogeneic HSCT recipient or a stem cell or donor lymphocyte infusion donor (not recorded which). It is not recorded whose cells these are; they may come from a transplant donor. CDR3s include the opening cysteine and the closing phenylalanine or tryptophan. Each record gives: CDR3 protein, V gene, J gene.

cdr3_aa: CASHQSLQGSATF; v_call: TRBV18; j_call: TRBJ1-2
cdr3_aa: CASRAGGVQPQHF; v_call: TRBV6-6; j_call: TRBJ1-5
cdr3_aa: CASSLELSRETQYF; v_call: TRBV12-3/TRBV12-4; j_call: TRBJ2-5
cdr3_aa: CASSLWAEPNTGELFF; v_call: TRBV5-1; j_call: TRBJ2-2
cdr3_aa: CASSLSSDHEQYF; v_call: TRBV5-1; j_call: TRBJ2-7
cdr3_aa: CSAKPLLEWGTVGYTF; v_call: TRBV20-1; j_call: TRBJ1-2
cdr3_aa: CASTPAGLYNEQFF; v_call: TRBV12-3/TRBV12-4; j_call: TRBJ2-1
cdr3_aa: CASSRGQGFYNEQFF; v_call: TRBV7-2; j_call: TRBJ2-1
cdr3_aa: CASNSQPNSPLHF; v_call: TRBV21-1; j_call: TRBJ1-6
cdr3_aa: CASRRVNQPQHF; v_call: TRBV2; j_call: TRBJ1-5
cdr3_aa: CASSRARFGNTIYF; v_call: TRBV7-2; j_call: TRBJ1-3
cdr3_aa: CASSSREYQETQYF; v_call: TRBV5-1; j_call: TRBJ2-5
cdr3_aa: CASSLASGAHGYTF; v_call: TRBV9; j_call: TRBJ1-2
cdr3_aa: CASSQSTANYGYTF; v_call: TRBV4-2; j_call: TRBJ1-2
cdr3_aa: CASSVEGGIRRSNYGYTF; v_call: TRBV9; j_call: TRBJ1-2
cdr3_aa: CASRPVGGTEAFF; v_call: TRBV5-1; j_call: TRBJ1-1
cdr3_aa: CSARPSGTAYEQYF; v_call: TRBV20-1; j_call: TRBJ2-7
cdr3_aa: CASSVSWGSSGNTIYF; v_call: TRBV9; j_call: TRBJ1-3
cdr3_aa: CASSRGAWNEQFF; v_call: TRBV18; j_call: TRBJ2-1
cdr3_aa: CASSQDHGSGAEQYF; v_call: TRBV4-3; j_call: TRBJ2-7
cdr3_aa: CASSDPHTDTQYF; v_call: TRBV7-9; j_call: TRBJ2-3
cdr3_aa: CSARGTSFIHEQYF; v_call: TRBV20-1; j_call: TRBJ2-7
cdr3_aa: CASRKGTSGGQETQYF; v_call: TRBV6-6; j_call: TRBJ2-5
cdr3_aa: CATSSLTGTGITGELFF; v_call: TRBV15; j_call: TRBJ2-2
cdr3_aa: CASRRYEGRYTDEQFF; v_call: TRBV2; j_call: TRBJ2-1
cdr3_aa: CSATDRVDSPLHF; v_call: TRBV20-1; j_call: TRBJ1-6
cdr3_aa: CSASRPWDKVGAEAFF; v_call: TRBV20-1; j_call: TRBJ1-1
cdr3_aa: CSVARGPYEQYF; v_call: TRBV29-1; j_call: TRBJ2-7
cdr3_aa: CASSQGTHEQYF; v_call: TRBV3-1; j_call: TRBJ2-7